These 29 T cell receptor beta chains originate from one sample sequenced in a study of blood T cells in healthy people across ages. A second roughly 6 to 12 cycle PCR used barcoded and J-beta primers. TCRdb processed the 5' RACE reads anew with MiXCR; each CDR3 protein has one entry. The data hold approximately 800,000 distinct CDR3 sequences, with around 45% observed a single time. Sequenced: blood. These receptors were collected from a man older than 75 in good health.

The gene calls are TRBV28 and TRBJ2-7; 7 nucleotides line up with TRBD2. The V and J ends lost 5 bases and 7 bases, in that order; junction bases with no gene match: 17. This CDR3 contains 16 residues. Per germline, CDR1 MDHEN and CDR2 SYDVKM. CDR3 protein: CASSTLSGWDGSEQYF. The CDR3 bases are TGTGCCAGCAGTACTCTTAGCGGGTGGGATGGTAGTGAGCAGTACTTC.

A remark on this clonotype: Since a much larger clone is just one base distant, this may be a read error. V gene TRBV28 combines with J gene TRBJ2-1; D unresolved. This CDR3 is built from 19 residues. Trimming shortened V by 4 bases and J by 4 bases, and 26 bases separated the two germline ends. In germline, CDR1 is MDHEN, CDR2 SYDVKM. DNA for the CDR3: TGTGCCAGCAGTTCCTCTTTAAAAATGGGAAGCCCGCCTTACAATGAGCAGTTCTTC. Translated, it gives CASSSSLKMGSPPYNEQFF.

This clonotype showed up just a few times. The chain employs TRBV28 and TRBJ2-7; 9 nucleotides align to TRBD1. Germline CDR1 reads MDHEN; CDR2 reads SYDVKM. Losses at the gene ends were 5 bases for V and 4 bases for J; bases not matched to a gene: 9. This CDR3 spans 15 amino acids. The CDR3 sequence is CASSPPGQGLYEQYF. The CDR3 DNA sequence: TGTGCCAGCAGTCCGCCGGGACAGGGACTATACGAGCAGTACTTC.

This clonotype was counted a few times. The rearrangement joins TRBV6-1 to TRBJ1-6; D is possibly TRBD1 (6 bases). Trimming shortened V by 6 bases and J by 10 bases, and 37 bases separated the two germline ends. Per the germline V gene, CDR1 is MNHNS and CDR2 is SASEGT. CDR3 length: 21 amino acids. The CDR3: CASRGHTPGTLKPTAGSPLHF. The CDR3 region has the DNA TGTGCCAGCAGAGGCCATACCCCGGGGACACTAAAACCAACGGCGGGGTCACCCCTCCACTTT.

The gene calls are TRBV20-1 and TRBJ1-1; D perhaps matches TRBD1 (6 bases). Looked up from germline, CDR1 is DFQATT and CDR2 is SNEGSKA (reference sequence). The CDR3 spans 13 residues. V was cut by 6 bases and J by 1 base, with 12 bases left in between. This CDR3 is CSAAPGANTEAFF. The CDR3, as DNA: TGCAGTGCGGCGCCAGGGGCGAACACTGAAGCTTTCTTT.

This clonotype was seen only a few times. The J gene is TRBJ1-1, the V gene TRBV29-1, with 9 bases aligning to TRBD1. Germline values: CDR1 SQVTM, CDR2 ANQGSEA. This CDR3 is 14 amino acids long. Trimming took 3 bases from V and 6 from J; bases not matched to a gene: 8. The CDR3 spells CSVEPGQGWSEAFF. The CDR3 DNA reads TGCAGCGTTGAGCCGGGACAGGGATGGTCTGAAGCTTTCTTT.

This clonotype has more than one count but fewer than ten. The J gene is TRBJ2-3, the V gene TRBV6-2 or TRBV6-3; the D gene is possibly TRBD2 (6 bases). The germline V gene has CDR1 MNHEY and CDR2 SVGEGT. V dropped 2 bases and J dropped 6 bases, with 12 bases sitting between them. The CDR3 totals 14 residues. The CDR3 protein is CASSYLGTRDTQYF. The CDR3, as DNA: TGTGCCAGCAGTTACCTCGGGACTCGCGATACGCAGTATTTT.

Notes on this clonotype: The junction departs from the called germline gene at one end, perhaps through a read error. The chain recombines TRBV2 with TRBJ2-1, with D maybe TRBD2 (5 bases). Germline-derived CDR1 and CDR2 are SNHLY and FYNNEI. CDR3 size: 12 residues. The CDR3 sequence: CTSSERANEQFF. CDR3 in DNA: TGTACCAGCAGTGAGAGGGCTAATGAGCAGTTCTTC.

This chain connects TRBV29-1 to TRBJ2-7; D call uncertain. V dropped 2 bases and J dropped 7 bases, with 9 bases sitting between them. This CDR3 is built from 11 residues. Germline CDR1 and CDR2: SQVTM and ANQGSEA. CDR3 DNA: TGCAGCGTTGAATTCAACTTTGAGCAGTACTTC. Translating it yields CSVEFNFEQYF.

The chain employs TRBV5-1 and TRBJ2-7; D gene uncertain. CDR3 length: 12 residues. Germline V gives CDR1 SGHRS, CDR2 YFSETQ. V lost 3 bases and J 0 bases, leaving 4 bases between the germline ends. CDR3 DNA sequence: TGCGCCAGCAGCTCCTTCTCCTACGAGCAGTACTTC. Amino acids: CASSSFSYEQYF.

The chain joins TRBV29-1 to TRBJ1-1, with D hard to call. This CDR3 is 14 amino acids long. V lost 5 bases and J 7 bases, leaving 20 bases between the germline ends. Germline CDR1 and CDR2: SQVTM and ANQGSEA. The CDR3 region has the DNA TGCAGCGTTCCCTCCTTCCGGGCCGAAGGTGAAGCTTTCTTT. Amino acid sequence: CSVPSFRAEGEAFF. Full variable domain (outside the CDR3, taken from reference TRBV29-1 and TRBJ1-1): SAVISQKPSRDICQRGTSLTIQCQVDSQVTMMFWYRQQPGQSLTLIATANQGSEATYESGFVIDKFPISRPNLTFSTLTVSNMSPEDSSIYLCSVPSFRAEGEAFFGQGTRLTVV.

This clonotype came up a few times. The genes are TRBV10-1 and TRBJ2-3, with 8 nucleotides matching TRBD1. The CDR3 consists of 14 residues. The germline V gene has CDR1 WNHNN and CDR2 SYGVQD (reference sequence). V lost 8 bases to trimming and J lost 3 bases; unmatched junction nucleotides: 7. The CDR3 nucleotides are TGCGCCAGCGACTCCCAGGGGGCTACAGATACGCAGTATTTT. It translates to CASDSQGATDTQYF.

This clonotype was detected a few times. The rearrangement uses TRBV28 and TRBJ2-5; TRBD1 matches at 8 bases. The CDR3 is 14 amino acids. Germline trimming cut 5 bases from V and 11 bases from J; bases unmatched to any gene: 13. CDR1 and CDR2 from the germline V gene are MDHEN and SYDVKM. CDR3 nucleotide sequence: TGTGCCAGCAGTGGGACAGGAGGCTGGAATGAGCAGTACTTC. Amino acid sequence: CASSGTGGWNEQYF.

As for this clonotype: Since a much larger clone is just one base distant, this may be a read error. V and J are TRBV6-5 and TRBJ2-7; 9 nucleotides agree with TRBD1. CDR1 MNHEY and CDR2 SVGAGI come from the germline V gene. Trimming at V came to 6 bases and at J to 11 bases, leaving 5 bases not matched to a gene. CDR3 length: 11 residues. CDR3 amino acids: CASRTRDREYF. The CDR3 coding sequence is TGTGCCAGCAGAACCCGGGACAGGGAGTACTTC.

This clonotype came up once. The chain employs TRBV29-1 and TRBJ2-7; TRBD2 is a possible D gene (6 bases). The CDR3 is 12 amino acids. V was clipped by 6 bases and J by 6 bases, with 15 bases between them. Looked up from germline, CDR1 is SQVTM and CDR2 is ANQGSEA. CDR3 loop: CSVGYGSGEQYF. The CDR3 DNA reads as TGCAGCGTCGGGTACGGGAGTGGCGAGCAGTACTTC.

This clonotype was seen many times. J is TRBJ2-7 and V is TRBV4-1, with no clear D. The CDR3 is made up of 15 amino acids. V lost 0 bases and J lost 3, with 12 bases in between. Germline assignment: CDR1 MGHRA and CDR2 YSYEKL. The CDR3 spells CASSQEERQDYEQYF. The CDR3 DNA sequence: TGCGCCAGCAGCCAAGAGGAGCGTCAGGACTACGAGCAGTACTTC.

This clonotype was seen a few times. The chain has TRBV9 and TRBJ2-1; tentatively, D is TRBD2 (6 bases). CDR1 is SGDLS, CDR2 YYNGEE, per germline. This CDR3 comprises 14 residues. V was cut by 0 bases and J by 7 bases, with 11 bases left in between. In nucleotides, the CDR3 is TGTGCCAGCAGCGTAGGTGGGACTTCTAATGAGCAGTTCTTC. Translating gives CASSVGGTSNEQFF.

The chain uses TRBV14 and TRBJ2-5, with D perhaps matching TRBD2 (6 bases). The V gene's germline CDR1 is SGHDN and CDR2 FVKESK. V lost 2 bases to trimming and J lost 5 bases, with 12 bases between them. This CDR3 spans 14 amino acids. In DNA, the CDR3 is TGTGCCAGCAGCCAAATATCAGGGAGGGAGACCCAGTACTTC. Its translation: CASSQISGRETQYF. The whole variable domain, filled in from reference TRBV14 and TRBJ2-5, reads EAGVTQFPSHSVIEKGQTVTLRCDPISGHDNLYWYRRVMGKEIKFLLHFVKESKQDESGMPNNRFLAERTGGTYSTLKVQPAELEDSGVYFCASSQISGRETQYFGPGTRLLVL.

The chain has TRBV6-6 and TRBJ2-2, with D maybe TRBD1 (5 bases). The V gene's germline CDR1 is MNHNY and CDR2 SVGAGI (reference sequence). V lost 3 bases, J lost 5 bases, and 13 bases lay in between. The CDR3 is 15 residues long. CDR3 amino acids: CASSYWTHSTGELFF. CDR3 DNA sequence: TGTGCCAGCAGTTATTGGACACACAGTACCGGGGAGCTGTTTTTT.

The chain has TRBV6-4 and TRBJ1-5; TRBD1 aligns across 7 bases. Germline V gene lookup returns CDR1 MRHNA and CDR2 SNTAGT. CDR3 size: 17 residues. With 0 bases clipped from V and 9 bases from J, the junction kept 14 bases outside the gene matches. The CDR3 DNA follows: TGTGCCAGCAGTGACTCGAGCCGAGGGGGCCTCTCTGGGCCCCAGCATTTT. Its protein is CASSDSSRGGLSGPQHF.

CDR3 nucleotides: TGTGCCAGCAGTGAATACGGAGTGGAAGCTTTCTTT. This encodes CASSEYGVEAFF. The V gene is TRBV25-1, the J gene TRBJ1-1; D gene uncertain. The V end was cut by 0 bases, the J end by 8 bases, with 7 bases between. The germline CDR1 and CDR2 sequences are MGHDK and SYGVNS. This CDR3 is built from 12 residues. The variable domain in full, completed from reference TRBV25-1 and TRBJ1-1, reads EADIYQTPRYLVIGTGKKITLECSQTMGHDKMYWYQQDPGMELHLIHYSYGVNSTEKGDLSSESTVSRIRTEHFPLTLESARPSHTSQYLCASSEYGVEAFFGQGTRLTVV.

This rearrangement joins TRBV20-1 to TRBJ2-6; D is possibly TRBD2 (7 bases). The germline CDR1 and CDR2 sequences are DFQATT and SNEGSKA (reference sequence). The CDR3 runs 16 residues. With 0 bases removed from V and 8 bases from J, the gap between germline ends came to 17 bases. The CDR3 sequence is CSARDPTGRVTNVLTF. The CDR3 bases are TGCAGTGCTAGAGACCCTACAGGGAGGGTGACCAACGTCCTGACTTTC.

The chain uses TRBV11-1 and TRBJ2-1, with 7 bases fitting TRBD2. The DNA end is a closer match to TRBJ2-7, so the J assignment may be wrong. The germline gives CDR1 SGHAT, CDR2 FQDESV (reference sequence). CDR3 length equals 14 residues. The CDR3, as DNA: TGTGCCAGCAGCTTATTCCGCGGGAGTTACGAGCAGTACTTC. Translation gives CASSLFRGSYEQYF.

The J gene is TRBJ2-5, the V gene TRBV20-1; perhaps TRBD1 as D (6 bases). The CDR3 runs 15 residues. V lost 4 bases and J lost 11, with 26 bases in between. The germline CDR1 and CDR2 sequences are DFQATT and SNEGSKA (reference sequence). The chain's CDR3 is CSATGTQTHYNEQYF. The CDR3 DNA sequence: TGCAGTGCTACCGGGACACAAACGCACTACAATGAGCAGTACTTC.

This chain links TRBV9 with TRBJ1-3; TRBD1 aligns across 8 bases. Germline lookup yields CDR1 SGDLS and CDR2 YYNGEE. This CDR3 spans 13 amino acids. With V trimmed by 7 bases and J by 8 bases, 8 bases remained unmatched. The CDR3 region has the DNA TGTGCCAGCTCCGGACAGGGAGAAGACACCATATATTTT. This gives the protein CASSGQGEDTIYF.

Written as DNA, the CDR3 is TGCGCCAGCAGCCCGACACTAGTCGGGGGACTCACAGATACGCAGTATTTT. Its protein product is CASSPTLVGGLTDTQYF. The chain combines TRBV5-1 with TRBJ2-3, with D maybe TRBD2 (6 bases). The CDR3 consists of 17 residues. From germline, CDR1 is SGHRS and CDR2 YFSETQ. Trimming took 4 bases from V and 2 from J, leaving 20 bases between them.

This clonotype has ten or more counts. In DNA, the CDR3 is TGTGCCAGCAGCGTACAGGACACGGTTTCCCAAAACATTCAGTACTTC. It encodes CASSVQDTVSQNIQYF. The chain employs TRBV13 and TRBJ2-4, with D possibly TRBD1 on 5 matching bases. Germline V lookup: CDR1 PRHDT, CDR2 FYEKMQ (reference sequence). V lost 5 bases, J lost 5 bases, and 19 bases lay in between. There are 16 residues in the CDR3.

In its sample, this clonotype was seen many times. This chain's CDR3 is CAISESSSGDGTQYF. The DNA for the CDR3 is TGTGCCATCAGTGAGTCCTCTAGTGGGGACGGGACCCAGTACTTC. The chain employs TRBV10-3 and TRBJ2-5, with D possibly called TRBD1 or TRBD2 (5 bases each). The ends were cut back, 0 bases at V and 7 bases at J, with 15 bases in the middle. Germline lookup yields CDR1 ENHRY and CDR2 SYGVKD. The CDR3 consists of 15 residues.

The chain has TRBV20-1 and TRBJ2-7; 7 nucleotides agree with TRBD2. Germline-derived CDR1 and CDR2 are DFQATT and SNEGSKA (reference sequence). This CDR3 contains 15 residues. After removal of 5 bases from V and 3 bases from J, the junction contained 13 bases not matched to a gene. The CDR3 region is CSAGGASGTSYEQYF. CDR3 bases: TGCAGTGCTGGCGGGGCTAGCGGAACCAGCTACGAGCAGTACTTC.